This T cell receptor (beta chain) came from a study of OX40 agonist ivuxolimab in advanced cancers. Data came from immunoSEQ multiplex PCR; TCRdb stores just in-frame clones and leaves some out. Here the sample spans about 64,000 clones, approximately 81% being singletons. The CDR3 is made up of 13 amino acids. V dropped 3 bases and J dropped 6 bases, with 11 bases sitting between them. CDR1 and CDR2 from the germline V gene are SGHTA and FQGNSA. The source material was CD4+ or CD8+ T cells sorted from blood, sampled in a trial of the OX40 agonist ivuxolimab. This sequence joins TRBV7-2 and TRBJ1-2; D possibly corresponds to TRBD1 (6 bases). The source is an adult with an advanced solid tumor such as melanoma, head and neck, liver or kidney cancer. The CDR3 region has the DNA TGTGCCAGCAGCTTTGGACAGAGGGATGGCTACACCTTC. This translates into CASSFGQRDGYTF.